This TCR beta chain was retrieved from a study of Graves' ophthalmopathy and Graves' hyperthyroidism. Study-wide results and caveats: At around 68% sensitivity and about 72% specificity, the model predicted progression of the ophthalmopathy.

On this clonotype: Its target is unknown.

RNA transcripts provided the template for amplifying TCR beta CDR3 regions. RT-PCR in the first round used HTBI primers; a second-round multiplex PCR followed. TCRdb called the multiplex PCR reads again in MiXCR, with one record for every CDR3 protein. The sample holds around 520,000 distinct CDR3 sequences, about two fifths seen once. Hyperthyroidism patients, aged 18 to 65, were newly diagnosed, under 2 months' duration. Exclusion covered patients with other autoimmune diseases or uncontrolled infections (as well as pregnancy or lactation). The evidence that diagnosis relied on was clinical symptoms, serum thyroxine, TRAb, thyroid ultrasound and orbital computed tomography. CDR3 size: 12 residues. The germline CDR1 and CDR2 sequences are MNHEY and SMNVEV (reference sequence). V dropped 7 bases and J dropped 14 bases, with 18 bases sitting between them.

J is TRBJ1-5 and V is TRBV27, with D hard to call. This receptor was identified in an adult man with Graves' hyperthyroidism. Material for sequencing was peripheral blood or thyroid tissue (not recorded which). CDR3 nucleotide sequence: TGTGCCAGCATGTCCCCCGCAGGCCACGAGCATTTT. Its translation: CASMSPAGHEHF.